This record covers a single T cell receptor (beta chain). The data are from a study of blood T cell repertoires in COVID-19. Here immunoSEQ multiplex PCR was the method, and the copy in TCRdb shows in-frame clones only, minus some. Among approximately 500,000 clones listed, about 89% were seen once. Germline V CDR1 and CDR2: MNHEY, SVGAGI. V lost 8 bases and J lost 9, with 20 bases in between. CDR3 size: 15 residues. This TCR was sampled from a woman in her fifties or sixties with COVID-19, enrolled during active disease. Source material: peripheral blood. The rearrangement links TRBV6-5 to TRBJ1-6; tentative D call: TRBD1 (5 bases). The CDR3 loop reads CASSRGSGYLSPLHF. CDR3 coding DNA: TGTGCCAGCTCCCGGGGGTCGGGGTACCTTTCACCCCTCCACTTT.